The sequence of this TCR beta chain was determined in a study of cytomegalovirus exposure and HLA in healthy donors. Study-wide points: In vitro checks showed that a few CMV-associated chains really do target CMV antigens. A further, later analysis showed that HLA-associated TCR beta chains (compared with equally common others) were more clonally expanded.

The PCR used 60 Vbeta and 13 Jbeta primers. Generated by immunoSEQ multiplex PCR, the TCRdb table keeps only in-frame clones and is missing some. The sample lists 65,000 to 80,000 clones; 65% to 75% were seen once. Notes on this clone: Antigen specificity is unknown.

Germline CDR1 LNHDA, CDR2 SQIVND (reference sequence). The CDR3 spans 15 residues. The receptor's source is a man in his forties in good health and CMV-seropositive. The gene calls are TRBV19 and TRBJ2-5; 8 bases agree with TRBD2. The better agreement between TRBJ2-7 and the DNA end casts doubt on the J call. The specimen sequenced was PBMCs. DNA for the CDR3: TGTGCCAGTAGTCCGCCCGGGGGGGGTTTTTACGAGCAGTACTTC. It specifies CASSPPGGGFYEQYF.